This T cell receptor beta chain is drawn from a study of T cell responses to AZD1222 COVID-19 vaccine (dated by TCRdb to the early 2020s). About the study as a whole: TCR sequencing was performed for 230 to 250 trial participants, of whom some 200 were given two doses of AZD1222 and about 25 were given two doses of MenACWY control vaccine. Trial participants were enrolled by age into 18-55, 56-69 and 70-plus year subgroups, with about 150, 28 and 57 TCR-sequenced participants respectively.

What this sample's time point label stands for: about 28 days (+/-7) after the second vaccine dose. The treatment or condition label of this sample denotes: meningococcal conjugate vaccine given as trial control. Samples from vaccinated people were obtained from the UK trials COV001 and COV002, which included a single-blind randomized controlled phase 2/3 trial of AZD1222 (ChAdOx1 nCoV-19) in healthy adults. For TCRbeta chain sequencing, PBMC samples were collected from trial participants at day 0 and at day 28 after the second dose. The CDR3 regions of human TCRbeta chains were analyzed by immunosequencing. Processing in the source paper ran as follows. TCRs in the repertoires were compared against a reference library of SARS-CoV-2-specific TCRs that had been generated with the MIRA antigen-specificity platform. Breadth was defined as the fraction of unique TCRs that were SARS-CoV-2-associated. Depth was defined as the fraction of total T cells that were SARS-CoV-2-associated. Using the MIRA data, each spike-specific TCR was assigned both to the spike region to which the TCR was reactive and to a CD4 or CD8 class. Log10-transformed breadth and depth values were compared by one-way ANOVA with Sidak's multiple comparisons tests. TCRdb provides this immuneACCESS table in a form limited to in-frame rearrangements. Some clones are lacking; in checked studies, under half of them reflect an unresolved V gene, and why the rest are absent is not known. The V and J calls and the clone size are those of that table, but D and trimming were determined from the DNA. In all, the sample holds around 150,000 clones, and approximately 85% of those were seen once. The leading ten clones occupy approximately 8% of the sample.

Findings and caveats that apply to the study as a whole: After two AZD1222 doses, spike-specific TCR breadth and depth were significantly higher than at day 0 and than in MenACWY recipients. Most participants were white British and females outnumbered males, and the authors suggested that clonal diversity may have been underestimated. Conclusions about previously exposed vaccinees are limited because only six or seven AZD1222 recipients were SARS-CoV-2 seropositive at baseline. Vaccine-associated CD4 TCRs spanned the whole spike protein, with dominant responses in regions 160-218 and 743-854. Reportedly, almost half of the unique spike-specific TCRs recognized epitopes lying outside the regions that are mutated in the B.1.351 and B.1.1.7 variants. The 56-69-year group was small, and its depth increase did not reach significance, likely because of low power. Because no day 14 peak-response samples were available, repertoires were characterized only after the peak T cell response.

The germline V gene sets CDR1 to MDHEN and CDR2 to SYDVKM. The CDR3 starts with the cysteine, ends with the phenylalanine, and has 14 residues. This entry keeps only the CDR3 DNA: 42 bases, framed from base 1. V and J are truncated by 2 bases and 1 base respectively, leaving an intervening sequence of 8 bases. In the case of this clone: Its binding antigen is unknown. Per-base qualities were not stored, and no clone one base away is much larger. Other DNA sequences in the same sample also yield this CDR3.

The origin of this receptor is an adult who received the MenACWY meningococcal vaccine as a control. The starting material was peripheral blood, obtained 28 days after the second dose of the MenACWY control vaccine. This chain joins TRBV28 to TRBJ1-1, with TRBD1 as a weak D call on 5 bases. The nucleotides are TGTGCCAGCAGTTTAGTGGGGGGGAACACTGAAGCTTTCTTT. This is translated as CASSLVGGNTEAFF.